The 8 T cell receptor beta chains reported below all come from one sample, sequenced in a study of blood T cell repertoires in COVID-19. Sequenced by immunoSEQ multiplex PCR; TCRdb stores in-frame clones only, minus some. The data show some 200,000 clones, with roughly four fifths seen just once and about 2.7% held by the top ten. What was sequenced was peripheral blood. These receptors originate from a human donor with acute or convalescent COVID-19. The donor label of this sample is uncertain.

The J gene is TRBJ2-7, the V gene TRBV27; 11 nucleotides agree with TRBD2. Germline V gives CDR1 MNHEY, CDR2 SMNVEV (reference sequence). CDR3 length: 16 residues. V gave up 5 bases and J gave up 2 bases; unmatched junction bases: 8. The CDR3 region is CASSAELAGAPYEQYF. DNA of the CDR3: TGTGCCAGCAGTGCCGAACTAGCGGGGGCCCCCTACGAGCAGTACTTC.

This clone has more than one count but fewer than ten. CDR3 nucleotides: TGTGCCAGCAGTTTCCCAACAGGGCTGAACACTGAAGCTTTCTTT. Residues: CASSFPTGLNTEAFF. This rearrangement joins TRBV28 to TRBJ1-1; possibly TRBD1 for D (6 bases). Germline V gene sequence: CDR1 MDHEN, CDR2 SYDVKM. Trimming shortened V by 3 bases and J by 0 bases, and 11 bases separated the two germline ends. This CDR3 is 15 amino acids long.

J is TRBJ2-7 and V is TRBV2, with a tentative D call TRBD1 (6 bases). Germline lookup yields CDR1 SNHLY and CDR2 FYNNEI. Trimming took off 6 bases at V and 5 bases at J, with 11 bases between the two ends. The CDR3 is 12 amino acids. This CDR3 reads CASRGQGNEQYF. The CDR3 DNA reads as TGTGCCAGCAGGGGCCAGGGGAACGAGCAGTACTTC.

The J gene is TRBJ1-6, the V gene TRBV30, with D hard to call. V was trimmed by 3 bases and J by 0 bases, leaving 12 bases between them. Germline V gene lookup returns CDR1 GTSNPN and CDR2 SVGIG (reference sequence). The length of the CDR3 is 16 residues. The CDR3 sequence: CAWSLSGSSYNSPLHF. As DNA, the CDR3 is TGTGCCTGGAGCCTGTCGGGGAGCTCCTATAATTCACCCCTCCACTTT.

This chain connects TRBV30 to TRBJ1-4; D is undetermined. Germline V gives CDR1 GTSNPN, CDR2 SVGIG (reference sequence). Trimming removed 1 base from V and 8 bases from J, with 8 bases in between. CDR3 length equals 12 residues. The CDR3 DNA is TGTGCCTGGAGTGCGGTAGTCGAAAAACTGTTTTTT. Protein sequence: CAWSAVVEKLFF.

The J gene is TRBJ2-7, the V gene TRBV10-2; 7 bases are a match to TRBD1. This CDR3 is built from 13 residues. The V segment lost 5 bases and the J segment 4 bases; nucleotides outside the gene matches: 5. Germline loops: CDR1 WSHSY, CDR2 SAAADI. CDR3 sequence: CASSPGQLYEQYF. The CDR3 nucleotides read TGCGCCAGCAGTCCGGGACAGTTATACGAGCAGTACTTC.

V and J are TRBV6-1 and TRBJ1-5; D gene ambiguous. V dropped 3 bases and J dropped 10 bases, with 7 bases sitting between them. This CDR3 contains 11 residues. The germline V gene encodes CDR1 MNHNS and CDR2 SASEGT. As DNA, the CDR3 is TGTGCCAGCAGTGATCAGGAACCCCAGCATTTT. Encoded protein: CASSDQEPQHF.

This clone came up once. V is TRBV5-5 and J is TRBJ2-1, with D possibly TRBD1 on 6 matching bases. Between the trimmed V and J ends, which lost 2 bases and 6 bases, there was a span of 12 bases. Germline V lookup: CDR1 SGHKS, CDR2 YYEKEE (reference sequence). CDR3 length: 14 amino acids. Here the CDR3 reads CASSFGQGINEQFF. DNA for the CDR3: TGTGCCAGCAGCTTCGGGCAGGGGATCAATGAGCAGTTCTTC.